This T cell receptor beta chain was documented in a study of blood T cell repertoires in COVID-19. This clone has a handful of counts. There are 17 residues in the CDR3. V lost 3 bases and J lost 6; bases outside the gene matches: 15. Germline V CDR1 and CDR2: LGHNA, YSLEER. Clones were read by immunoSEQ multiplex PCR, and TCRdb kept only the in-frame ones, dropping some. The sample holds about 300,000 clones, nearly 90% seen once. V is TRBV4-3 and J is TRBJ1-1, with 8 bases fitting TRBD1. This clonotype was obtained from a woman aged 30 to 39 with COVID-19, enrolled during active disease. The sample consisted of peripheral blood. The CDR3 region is CASSHAQTGTGSSEAFF. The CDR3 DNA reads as TGCGCCAGCAGCCACGCCCAGACCGGGACAGGTTCCTCTGAAGCTTTCTTT.